This passage covers 23 T cell receptor beta chains from one sample sequenced in a study of T cell repertoires in cytomegalovirus infection. TCRdb re-called the reads through MiXCR, storing one row per CDR3 protein. The profile covers roughly 230,000 distinct CDR3 sequences, with around 15% appearing a single time and over 40% taken by the ten largest. The sequenced sample consisted of CD8+ T cells from PBMCs. The receptors were gathered from a human donor in good health (CMV status not recorded). Some clones in this sample may be carry-over from other donors' samples.

The rearrangement joins TRBV29-1 to TRBJ1-2, with 8 bases fitting TRBD1. The CDR3 has 11 amino acids. The V gene end was trimmed by 6 bases and the J gene end by 12 bases; junction bases not matched to a gene: 9. Germline values: CDR1 SQVTM, CDR2 ANQGSEA. The CDR3 coding sequence is TGCAGCGTCCTTACACAGGGGGTAAACACCTTC. Amino acid sequence: CSVLTQGVNTF.

This clonotype came up many times. The rearrangement uses TRBV7-2 and TRBJ1-3; no definite D call. V was pared by 5 bases and J by 1 base, with 9 bases between. Germline CDR1 and CDR2: SGHTA and FQGNSA. The CDR3 spans 14 residues. The CDR3 reads CASSVTQSGNTIYF. The DNA for the CDR3 is TGTGCCAGCAGCGTCACACAATCTGGAAACACCATATATTTT.

The chain links TRBV20-1 to TRBJ1-2, with TRBD1 matching 10 bases. This CDR3 region has 13 residues. V was pared by 3 bases and J by 7 bases, with 5 bases of the junction left unmatched. Germline CDR1 reads DFQATT; CDR2 reads SNEGSKA (reference sequence). The CDR3 spells CSARPGTGVGYTF. DNA of the CDR3: TGCAGTGCTAGGCCCGGGACAGGGGTTGGCTACACCTTC.

DNA of the CDR3: TGCAGCGTTGAAGGGGGGCGGGGGCCTACCTACGAGCAGTACTTC. It is translated as CSVEGGRGPTYEQYF. This rearrangement joins TRBV29-1 to TRBJ2-7; D perhaps matches TRBD2 (7 bases). V was clipped by 1 base and J by 2 bases, with 15 bases between them. Germline lookup yields CDR1 SQVTM and CDR2 ANQGSEA. This CDR3 contains 15 residues.

This clonotype occurred a few times. This sequence joins TRBV6-5 and TRBJ1-1; 9 positions agree with TRBD1. V shed 8 bases and J 1 base; nucleotides not matched to a gene: 8. Germline V gene lookup returns CDR1 MNHEY and CDR2 SVGAGI. This CDR3 spans 15 amino acids. This chain's CDR3 is CASGKQGAPNTEAFF. The CDR3 DNA follows: TGTGCCAGCGGCAAACAGGGGGCACCGAACACTGAAGCTTTCTTT.

The rearrangement uses TRBV20-1 and TRBJ2-1; D may be TRBD1 (6 bases). V lost 4 bases, J lost 1 base, and 14 bases lay in between. CDR1 and CDR2 (germline): DFQATT, SNEGSKA (reference sequence). The CDR3 totals 15 residues. CDR3 DNA: TGCAGTGCTACCAGGACAGAGATTTCCTACAATGAGCAGTTCTTC. Translated, it gives CSATRTEISYNEQFF.

The rearrangement uses TRBV28 and TRBJ1-1, with D possibly TRBD1 on 5 matching bases. Looked up from germline, CDR1 is MDHEN and CDR2 is SYDVKM. The CDR3 is made up of 14 amino acids. V lost 6 bases, J lost 3 bases, and 14 bases lay in between. DNA of the CDR3: TGTGCCAGCAGCCAGCTAGGGGAGGACACTGAAGCTTTCTTT. This codes for CASSQLGEDTEAFF.

This clonotype has a handful of counts. The CDR3 nucleotides are TGTGCCAGCAGGCAAGGGGCGCGGGTAAACATTCAGTACTTC. This gives the protein CASRQGARVNIQYF. J is TRBJ2-4 and V is TRBV25-1; either TRBD1 or TRBD2 may fit D (5 bases each). CDR1 MGHDK and CDR2 SYGVNS come from the germline V gene. V was shortened by 6 bases and J by 6 bases, with 15 bases between the two germline ends. The CDR3 contains 14 residues.

Many counts were recorded for this clonotype. This rearrangement joins TRBV7-2 to TRBJ2-4; D ambiguous. V lost 3 bases and J 0 bases, leaving 9 bases between the germline ends. Germline V CDR1 and CDR2: SGHTA, FQGNSA. This CDR3 comprises 15 residues. CDR3 DNA: TGTGCCAGCAGCTTGGGAAGGGTAGCCAAAAACATTCAGTACTTC. Amino acid sequence: CASSLGRVAKNIQYF.

Here the CDR3 DNA reads TGTGCCAGCACCTACGAATCGAACACCGGGGAGCTGTTTTTT. It codes for CASTYESNTGELFF. The chain is built from TRBV28 and TRBJ2-2, with D uncertain. Germline CDR1 MDHEN, CDR2 SYDVKM. The CDR3 spans 14 residues. V gave up 7 bases and J gave up 0 bases, with 9 bases separating them.

Only a few counts were recorded for this clonotype. This chain's CDR3 is CSARVNSYEQYF. The DNA of the CDR3 is TGCAGTGCTAGGGTCAACTCCTACGAGCAGTACTTC. This chain links TRBV20-1 with TRBJ2-7; D is undetermined. The CDR3 is 12 residues long. Germline V gene data show CDR1 as DFQATT and CDR2 as SNEGSKA (reference sequence). Trimming shortened V by 3 bases and J by 0 bases, and 6 bases separated the two germline ends.

The V and J genes are TRBV10-3 and TRBJ1-2, with 12 bases matching TRBD1. Trimming cost V 9 bases and J 5 bases; bases outside gene matches: 7. This CDR3 has 14 residues. Looked up from germline, CDR1 is ENHRY and CDR2 is SYGVKD. CDR3 nucleotide sequence: TGTGCCATTTCCGGGACAGGGGGCGCTTATGGCTACACCTTC. Translating it yields CAISGTGGAYGYTF.

The rearrangement uses TRBV11-2 and TRBJ2-7; D is possibly TRBD1 (6 bases). Trimming removed 5 bases at V and 0 bases at J, with 14 bases between. CDR1 is SGHAT and CDR2 is FQNNGV in the germline V gene. The CDR3 contains 15 residues. The chain's CDR3 is CASSLGQITSYEQYF. The CDR3 bases are TGTGCCAGCAGCCTCGGACAGATCACCTCCTACGAGCAGTACTTC. Using reference TRBV11-2 and TRBJ2-7 for the parts outside the CDR3, the full variable domain is EAGVAQSPRYKIIEKRQSVAFWCNPISGHATLYWYQQILGQGPKLLIQFQNNGVVDDSQLPKDRFSAERLKGVDSTLKIQPAKLEDSAVYLCASSLGQITSYEQYFGPGTRLTVT.

This clonotype was counted only a few times. The chain has TRBV6-1 and TRBJ1-5; D not certain. Germline lookup yields CDR1 MNHNS and CDR2 SASEGT. The CDR3 sequence is 13 residues long. V lost 5 bases, J lost 5 bases, and 10 bases lay in between. CDR3 nucleotide sequence: TGTGCCAGCAGTCGGGGTTTAGATCAGCCCCAGCATTTT. Translated: CASSRGLDQPQHF.

The table lists this clonotype with a few counts. The chain is built from TRBV5-4 and TRBJ2-1; 8 nucleotides align to TRBD1. The trim removed 9 bases at V and 8 bases at J, leaving 19 bases unmatched. Germline-derived CDR1 and CDR2 are SGHNT and YYREEE (reference sequence). CDR3 length: 16 residues. The CDR3, as DNA: TGTGCCATCGGACAGGGTGGGGCGGTACGAGACGATGAGCAGTTCTTC. It encodes CAIGQGGAVRDDEQFF.

The rearrangement uses TRBV29-1 and TRBJ2-7, with TRBD1 as a possible D gene (5 bases). Between the trimmed V and J ends, which lost 3 bases and 6 bases, there was a span of 12 bases. The CDR3 extends over 12 amino acids. The germline gives CDR1 SQVTM, CDR2 ANQGSEA. The CDR3 sequence: CSVDQGPGEQYF. In nucleotides, the CDR3 is TGCAGCGTTGACCAGGGCCCTGGCGAGCAGTACTTC.

In its sample, this clonotype was seen many times. This chain uses TRBV29-1 with TRBJ1-1, with D possibly matching TRBD1 (6 bases). V was shortened by 3 bases and J by 4 bases, with 12 bases between the two germline ends. Germline V CDR1 and CDR2: SQVTM, ANQGSEA. The CDR3 totals 13 residues. The CDR3 is CSVDLVGGTEAFF. CDR3 nucleotide sequence: TGCAGCGTTGATTTGGTAGGGGGCACTGAAGCTTTCTTT.

The table lists this clonotype with a few counts. The chain recombines TRBV19 with TRBJ1-5; D possibly corresponds to TRBD1 (6 bases). V was cut by 7 bases and J by 5 bases, with 18 bases left in between. The CDR3 extends over 15 amino acids. Germline CDR1 and CDR2: LNHDA and SQIVND (reference sequence). CDR3 sequence reads: CASKFFPGGDQPQHF. The CDR3 region has the DNA TGTGCCAGTAAGTTTTTCCCGGGGGGCGATCAGCCCCAGCATTTT.

This clonotype has a handful of counts. The chain is built from TRBV4-1 and TRBJ1-5; D is perhaps TRBD1 (5 bases). In germline, CDR1 is MGHRA, CDR2 YSYEKL. V lost 1 base and J 5 bases, leaving 24 bases between the germline ends. This CDR3 has 19 residues. CDR3 in amino acids: CASSQVFPGSVHSDQPQHF. CDR3 in DNA: TGCGCCAGCAGCCAAGTTTTCCCAGGGTCGGTCCACAGTGATCAGCCCCAGCATTTT.

The chain carries TRBV6-6 and TRBJ1-3, with D hard to call. The V gene lost 3 bases and the J gene lost 1 base, with 1 base spanning the gap. Germline loops: CDR1 MNHNY, CDR2 SVGAGI (reference sequence). The CDR3 loop spans 12 amino acids. The CDR3 loop is CASSYSGNTIYF. The CDR3 nucleotides are TGTGCCAGCAGTTATTCTGGAAACACCATATATTTT.

The rearrangement uses TRBV4-1 and TRBJ2-7, with D possibly matching TRBD2 (6 bases). The germline V gene encodes CDR1 MGHRA and CDR2 YSYEKL. The CDR3 is 14 amino acids. V lost 1 base and J 2 bases, leaving 9 bases between the germline ends. The CDR3 here is CASSQAPGAYEQYF. In nucleotides, the CDR3 is TGCGCCAGCAGCCAAGCCCCGGGGGCCTACGAGCAGTACTTC.

This clonotype was observed a few times. The chain carries TRBV10-3 and TRBJ1-5; D uncertain. The CDR3 is 16 amino acids. The germline V and J ends were trimmed by 6 bases and 0 bases, with 15 bases remaining between them. Germline V CDR1 and CDR2: ENHRY, SYGVKD. The CDR3 loop reads CAISDHGPDSNQPQHF. The CDR3 DNA reads as TGTGCCATCAGCGATCACGGGCCAGATAGCAATCAGCCCCAGCATTTT.

CDR3 amino acids: CASSLIRKNAELFF. The CDR3, as DNA: TGTGCCAGCAGCTTGATCCGGAAGAACGCGGAGCTGTTTTTT. V gene TRBV7-2 combines with J gene TRBJ2-2; no clear D. The CDR3 spans 14 residues. CDR1 is SGHTA, CDR2 FQGNSA, per germline. With 3 bases removed from V and 10 bases from J, the gap between germline ends came to 15 bases. Drawing the rest from reference TRBV7-2 and TRBJ2-2, the complete variable domain is GAGVSQSPSNKVTEKGKDVELRCDPISGHTALYWYRQSLGQGLEFLIYFQGNSAPDKSGLPSDRFSAERTGGSVSTLTIQRTQQEDSAVYLCASSLIRKNAELFFGEGSRLTVL.